The T cell receptor (beta chain) described here comes from a study of immune evolution from preneoplasia to lung adenocarcinoma. About the study: HLA loss of heterozygosity: less than 9% AIS, about 15% MIA, about 35% ADC, none AAH. General observations from the study: Compared with EGFR-mutant or double wild-type lesions, KRAS-mutant nodules were more clonal.

Per germline, CDR1 MDHEN and CDR2 SYDVKM. This CDR3 region has 15 residues. V was clipped by 5 bases and J by 0 bases, with 13 bases between them. Only in-frame clones appear in the TCRdb table, and some are missing; sequencing was by immunoSEQ multiplex PCR. Counted here are 37,000 or so clones, 60% to 75% occurring once; the ten biggest clones make up around 6.1%. This clone appeared a single time. Its antigen is unidentified. The origin of this receptor is a person between 55 and 69 years old with lung adenocarcinoma. The sequenced material came from FFPE invasive lung adenocarcinoma tissue. This chain joins TRBV28 and TRBJ2-5, with D possibly being TRBD1 (6 bases). For the CDR3, the DNA is TGTGCCAGCAGTCCGGGACAAAAGTACCAAGAGACCCAGTACTTC. Translating it yields CASSPGQKYQETQYF.